A single sample is the source of the 24 T cell receptor beta chains below, sequenced in a study of blood T cell repertoires in COVID-19. Sequencing used immunoSEQ multiplex PCR; TCRdb keeps in-frame clones, though not all of them. The sample yields over 400,000 clones, about nine tenths seen once. The sequencing sample was made of peripheral blood. These receptors all stem from a woman in her twenties or thirties with active or convalescent COVID-19.

This chain links TRBV5-4 with TRBJ2-7, with D possibly matching TRBD2 (7 bases). V lost 2 bases, J lost 5 bases, and 17 bases lay in between. The germline V gene has CDR1 SGHNT and CDR2 YYREEE (reference sequence). This CDR3 is 15 amino acids long. The DNA of the CDR3 is TGTGCCAGCAGCTTACGGGGGGCAACAATAGACGAGCAGTACTTC. This codes for CASSLRGATIDEQYF.

V usage is TRBV3-1 (or the pseudogene TRBV3-2) and J usage is TRBJ1-3; D may be TRBD1 (6 bases). The CDR3 extends over 14 amino acids. Germline assignment: CDR1 LGHDT and CDR2 YNNKEL (reference sequence). The V gene lost 1 base and the J gene lost 4 bases, with 8 bases spanning the gap. CDR3 DNA sequence: TGTGCCAGCAGCCAAGCAGGGGTGGGAAACACCATATATTTT. Protein product: CASSQAGVGNTIYF.

The genes are TRBV18 and TRBJ1-5; 9 bases fit TRBD1. Looked up from germline, CDR1 is KGHSH and CDR2 is LQKENI. Trimming at V came to 1 base and at J to 0 bases, leaving 7 bases not matched to a gene. The CDR3 length is 18 residues. Written as DNA, the CDR3 is TGTGCCAGCTCACCACGAACAGGGGGCCTTAATAGCAATCAGCCCCAGCATTTT. Translated, it gives CASSPRTGGLNSNQPQHF.

V is TRBV11-2 and J is TRBJ1-1; the D gene is possibly TRBD1 (5 bases). CDR3 length: 14 residues. From germline, CDR1 is SGHAT and CDR2 FQNNGV. Trimming removed 5 bases at V and 3 bases at J, with 13 bases between. The CDR3 loop reads CASSPRWGDTEAFF. CDR3 sequence (DNA): TGTGCCAGCAGCCCCAGGTGGGGGGACACTGAAGCTTTCTTT.

This clone was detected ten times or more. The V call is TRBV2, the J call TRBJ1-4; 9 bases match TRBD1. The CDR3 is 16 residues long. The trim removed 4 bases at V and 14 bases at J, leaving 17 bases unmatched. Per the germline V gene, CDR1 is SNHLY and CDR2 is FYNNEI. CDR3 loop: CASSGPIGQGPGGLFF. In DNA form, the CDR3 reads TGTGCCAGCAGTGGGCCGATAGGACAGGGGCCCGGGGGGCTGTTTTTT.

The gene calls are TRBV18 and TRBJ1-4; a weak D match, TRBD1 (6 bases). V was clipped by 6 bases and J by 5 bases, with 19 bases between them. This CDR3 is built from 16 residues. CDR1 and CDR2 (germline): KGHSH, LQKENI. The CDR3 region has the DNA TGTGCCAGCTCCAGATCGAGCCGGGACAACAATGAAAAACTGTTTTTT. Residues: CASSRSSRDNNEKLFF.

The V and J genes are TRBV15 and TRBJ1-6, with D possibly matching TRBD1 (5 bases). Germline assignment: CDR1 LNHNV and CDR2 YYDKDF (reference sequence). The CDR3 is 16 amino acids. Trimming pared 0 bases from V and 9 bases from J, leaving 15 bases between. This chain's CDR3 is CATSRDLSGLGSPLHF. For the CDR3, the DNA is TGTGCCACCAGCAGAGATCTCTCAGGGCTTGGTTCACCCCTCCACTTT.

The rearrangement links TRBV18 to TRBJ2-4; 9 bases fit TRBD1. Germline values: CDR1 KGHSH, CDR2 LQKENI. The CDR3 totals 14 residues. With 4 bases clipped from V and 9 bases from J, the junction kept 7 bases outside the gene matches. The CDR3 DNA reads as TGTGCCAGCTCACAAAACCCGGGACAGGGCATTCAGTACTTC. Protein sequence: CASSQNPGQGIQYF.

The chain uses TRBV7-8 and TRBJ1-1, with D unclear. This CDR3 region has 13 residues. Trimming shortened V by 0 bases and J by 5 bases, and 7 bases separated the two germline ends. CDR1 is SGHVS and CDR2 is FQNEAQ in the germline V gene. The CDR3 sequence: CASSLAGVTEAFF. CDR3 coding DNA: TGTGCCAGCAGCTTAGCAGGAGTTACTGAAGCTTTCTTT. The full variable domain, with the rest looked up from reference TRBV7-8 and TRBJ1-1, is GAGVSQSPRYKVAKRGQDVALRCDPISGHVSLFWYQQALGQGPEFLTYFQNEAQLDKSGLPSDRFFAERPEGSVSTLKIQRTQQEDSAVYLCASSLAGVTEAFFGQGTRLTVV.

V is TRBV4-1 and J is TRBJ1-4, with a weak D call TRBD1 (6 bases). Between the trimmed V and J ends, which lost 6 bases and 5 bases, there was a span of 13 bases. The germline CDR1 and CDR2 sequences are MGHRA and YSYEKL. This CDR3 is 14 amino acids long. CDR3 amino acids: CASRRGQTNEKLFF. The CDR3 coding sequence is TGCGCCAGCAGGAGAGGACAGACGAATGAAAAACTGTTTTTT.

The chain couples TRBV18 to TRBJ1-5; 8 positions match TRBD1. This CDR3 has 14 residues. The germline V gene encodes CDR1 KGHSH and CDR2 LQKENI. The V segment lost 4 bases and the J segment 7 bases; nucleotides outside the gene matches: 6. The CDR3 region is CASSHSGGEQPQHF. CDR3 coding DNA: TGTGCCAGCTCACACTCAGGGGGCGAACAGCCCCAGCATTTT.

The gene calls are TRBV11-2 and TRBJ1-5; the D gene is possibly TRBD1 (5 bases). The V gene's germline CDR1 is SGHAT and CDR2 FQNNGV. The CDR3 is made up of 11 amino acids. V lost 5 bases, J lost 9 bases, and 8 bases lay in between. Here the CDR3 DNA reads TGTGCCAGCAGCGCCGGGGGGCCCCAGCATTTT. As protein: CASSAGGPQHF.

The gene calls are TRBV12-5 and TRBJ1-2; 10 bases align to TRBD1. This CDR3 has 16 residues. J was trimmed by 6 bases and V by 1 base; bases with no gene match: 8. CDR1 is LGHNT, CDR2 FRNRAP, per germline. CDR3: CASGLGPPGQGNGYTF. In nucleotides, the CDR3 is TGTGCTAGTGGTTTGGGCCCGCCGGGACAGGGGAATGGCTACACCTTC.

This clone appeared a few times. The genes are TRBV7-8 and TRBJ2-4; 11 bases are shared with TRBD2. This CDR3 contains 16 residues. With V trimmed by 5 bases and J by 10 bases, 13 bases remained unmatched. Per germline, CDR1 SGHVS and CDR2 FQNEAQ. The CDR3 loop reads CASSPVEAGLADIQYF. The CDR3 region has the DNA TGTGCCAGCAGCCCCGTGGAGGCGGGACTAGCGGATATTCAGTACTTC.

Only one count was recorded for this clone. The rearrangement joins TRBV5-6 to TRBJ2-3; 10 nucleotides agree with TRBD2. J was trimmed by 2 bases and V by 4 bases; bases with no gene match: 16. This CDR3 has 19 residues. The germline CDR1 and CDR2 sequences are SGHDT and YYEEEE. Written as DNA, the CDR3 is TGTGCCAGCAGCCCCCCTGGTGGCGCTAGCGGGGGCAACACAGATACGCAGTATTTT. As protein: CASSPPGGASGGNTDTQYF.

V is TRBV6-5 and J is TRBJ1-3; no clear D gene. Trimming removed 7 bases from V and 0 bases from J, with 7 bases in between. This CDR3 region has 13 residues. Germline V gives CDR1 MNHEY, CDR2 SVGAGI. The CDR3 region has the DNA TGTGCCAGCACGGAGTACTCTGGAAACACCATATATTTT. As protein: CASTEYSGNTIYF.

The chain carries TRBV28 and TRBJ1-6; 12 bases line up with TRBD1. This CDR3 has 17 amino acids. From germline, CDR1 is MDHEN and CDR2 SYDVKM. The V gene end was trimmed by 3 bases and the J gene end by 7 bases; junction bases not matched to a gene: 7. The CDR3 DNA is TGTGCCAGCAGTTTGGGGACAGGGGGCGGGGTGAATTCACCCCTCCACTTT. Translation gives CASSLGTGGGVNSPLHF. The whole variable domain, filled in from reference TRBV28 and TRBJ1-6, reads DVKVTQSSRYLVKRTGEKVFLECVQDMDHENMFWYRQDPGLGLRLIYFSYDVKMKEKGDIPEGYSVSREKKERFSLILESASTNQTSMYLCASSLGTGGGVNSPLHFGNGTRLTVT.

The chain employs TRBV10-2 and TRBJ2-7, with D possibly matching TRBD2 (6 bases). V gave up 3 bases and J gave up 3 bases, with 9 bases separating them. CDR3 length equals 13 residues. Germline lookup yields CDR1 WSHSY and CDR2 SAAADI. In nucleotides, the CDR3 is TGCGCCAGCAGTGACGGGGGTTTCTACGAGCAGTACTTC. It translates to CASSDGGFYEQYF.

The chain is built from TRBV29-1 and TRBJ2-1; 7 positions agree with TRBD1. The CDR3 runs to 14 residues. Looked up from germline, CDR1 is SQVTM and CDR2 is ANQGSEA. The trim removed 8 bases at V and 4 bases at J, leaving 11 bases unmatched. In DNA form, the CDR3 reads TGCAGCCTTCACCCCAGACAGGGATACAATGAGCAGTTCTTC. Translating it yields CSLHPRQGYNEQFF.

This sequence joins TRBV7-9 and TRBJ2-7; 10 positions agree with TRBD1. This CDR3 is built from 14 residues. The trim removed 5 bases at V and 2 bases at J, leaving 3 bases unmatched. Germline lookup yields CDR1 SEHNR and CDR2 FQNEAQ (reference sequence). The CDR3, as DNA: TGTGCCAGCAGCATGACAGGGGGCCCCTACGAGCAGTACTTC. Translated: CASSMTGGPYEQYF.

The chain couples TRBV5-8 to TRBJ1-2; D is undetermined. Germline V lookup: CDR1 SGHTS, CDR2 YDEGEE. The V and J ends lost 4 bases and 3 bases respectively, with 16 bases between them. The CDR3 loop spans 15 amino acids. The chain's CDR3 is CASSPPLRTHYGYTF. CDR3 DNA: TGTGCCAGCAGCCCCCCCCTCCGGACTCACTATGGCTACACCTTC.

The chain is built from TRBV18 and TRBJ2-1; D not certain. The CDR3 covers 13 residues. The V and J ends lost 3 bases and 4 bases respectively, with 7 bases between them. The germline V gene has CDR1 KGHSH and CDR2 LQKENI. CDR3 sequence: CASSPLSYNEQFF. For the CDR3, the DNA is TGTGCCAGCTCACCCCTTTCTTACAATGAGCAGTTCTTC.

V is TRBV13 and J is TRBJ1-5; TRBD1 aligns across 8 bases. J was trimmed by 7 bases and V by 11 bases; bases with no gene match: 13. The CDR3 is 14 amino acids. CDR1 and CDR2 (germline): PRHDT, FYEKMQ (reference sequence). CDR3 DNA: TGTGCCGCCTCGGGGCAGGGGGCTTTGCAGCCCCAGCATTTT. It codes for CAASGQGALQPQHF.

The chain is built from TRBV29-1 and TRBJ2-1, with TRBD2 identical over 11 bases. CDR3 size: 15 residues. Germline lookup yields CDR1 SQVTM and CDR2 ANQGSEA. Trimming removed 6 bases from V and 5 bases from J; junction bases left unmatched: 9. The CDR3 DNA sequence: TGCAGCGTCGATCTCCGACTAGCGGGGAACAATGAGCAGTTCTTC. Translation gives CSVDLRLAGNNEQFF.